These T cell receptor beta chains were read from a single sample in a study of T cell changes during pregnancy in multiple sclerosis. Using immunoSEQ multiplex PCR, the repertoire was profiled, and TCRdb retains in-frame clones only, with some absent. This sample has about 49,000 clones, with nearly 90% found just once. This material consisted of peripheral blood, taken after pregnancy. These receptor sequences come from a female donor in good health, enrolled as a control in a pregnancy study. Each CDR3 is given without its conserved first and last residue. Fields, in order: CDR3 protein, V gene.

CDR3 protein: ASSLRQGTNQPQH; V gene: TRBV6-5
CDR3 protein: ASSSGGGWGNTEAF; V gene: TRBV7-2
CDR3 protein: ASSLGWGQLKGDGYT; V gene: TRBV5-1
CDR3 protein: ASSRLAGGHSDTQY; V gene: TRBV6-6
CDR3 protein: AISERGFGYT; V gene: TRBV10-3
CDR3 protein: ASSLDRSYGYT; V gene: TRBV7-9
CDR3 protein: ATSRRYEDEQF; V gene: TRBV15
CDR3 protein: ASSQAGTGGYVEQF; V gene: TRBV4-1
CDR3 protein: ASSPVTLGGDEQF; V gene: TRBV27
CDR3 protein: ASSLSQGMIETQY; V gene: TRBV28
CDR3 protein: ASSAGHTGELF; V gene: TRBV2
CDR3 protein: ASSRGAGVTYEQY; V gene: TRBV5-6
CDR3 protein: ASIAGGSASYNSPLH; V gene: TRBV2
CDR3 protein: ASRGTNTGELF; V gene: TRBV14
CDR3 protein: ASSRGGVSYEQY; V gene: TRBV6-5
CDR3 protein: ASSSGLLSTDTQY; V gene: TRBV5-1
CDR3 protein: AISDAVNYGYT; V gene: TRBV10-3
CDR3 protein: ASSADLPGQTLYEQY; V gene: TRBV6-1
CDR3 protein: ASSMGGGGITDTQY; V gene: TRBV6-6
CDR3 protein: ASSLASSSSYEQY; V gene: TRBV7-2
CDR3 protein: ASSPGQGAIAGELF; V gene: TRBV4-3
CDR3 protein: ASSPGGGNEQY; V gene: TRBV18
CDR3 protein: ASSPIGGGGNSPLH; V gene: TRBV4-1
CDR3 protein: ASSQDLAGGPVYEQY; V gene: TRBV4-1
CDR3 protein: ASSETSGGIKQY; V gene: TRBV9
CDR3 protein: ASSLQGDGYT; V gene: TRBV7-2